A single T cell receptor beta chain is shown here with its context. V was clipped by 6 bases and J by 5 bases, with 20 bases between them. Germline V CDR1 and CDR2: LNHNV, YYDKDF (reference sequence). The length of the CDR3 is 16 residues. The sample is drawn from a study of blood T cell repertoires in COVID-19. Study information: Samples of COVID-19 (acute and convalescent) were obtained from the United States, Italy and Spain. PBMCs, B-cell-depleted T cells, or T cells were the source of the cDNA or gDNA that made up the material.

Measured with immunoSEQ multiplex PCR; TCRdb has only the in-frame clones, and not every one. The repertoire holds some 75,000 clones, with around 89% as singletons. The sample consisted of peripheral blood. The receptor was isolated from a man aged 60 to 75 with acute or convalescent COVID-19. The rearrangement links TRBV15 to TRBJ2-1, with D possibly matching TRBD1 (6 bases). Here the CDR3 reads CATSKRQVQLDNEQFF. The DNA of the CDR3 is TGTGCCACCAGTAAAAGACAGGTTCAGTTGGACAATGAGCAGTTCTTC.